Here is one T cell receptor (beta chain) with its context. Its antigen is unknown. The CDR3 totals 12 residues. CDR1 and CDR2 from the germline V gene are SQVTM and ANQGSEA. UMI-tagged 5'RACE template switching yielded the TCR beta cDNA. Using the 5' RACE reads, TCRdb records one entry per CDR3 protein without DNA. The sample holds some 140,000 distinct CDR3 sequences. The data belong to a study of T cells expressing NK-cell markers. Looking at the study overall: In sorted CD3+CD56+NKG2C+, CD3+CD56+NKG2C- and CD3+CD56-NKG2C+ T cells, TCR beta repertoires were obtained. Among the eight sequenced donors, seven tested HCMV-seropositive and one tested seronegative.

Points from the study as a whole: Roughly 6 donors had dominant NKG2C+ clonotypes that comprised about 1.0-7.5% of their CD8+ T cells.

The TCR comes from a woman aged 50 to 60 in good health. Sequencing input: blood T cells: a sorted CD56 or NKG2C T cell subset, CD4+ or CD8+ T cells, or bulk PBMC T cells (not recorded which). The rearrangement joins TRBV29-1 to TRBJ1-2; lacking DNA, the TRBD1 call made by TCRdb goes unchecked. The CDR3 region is CSVADRVGGYTF.